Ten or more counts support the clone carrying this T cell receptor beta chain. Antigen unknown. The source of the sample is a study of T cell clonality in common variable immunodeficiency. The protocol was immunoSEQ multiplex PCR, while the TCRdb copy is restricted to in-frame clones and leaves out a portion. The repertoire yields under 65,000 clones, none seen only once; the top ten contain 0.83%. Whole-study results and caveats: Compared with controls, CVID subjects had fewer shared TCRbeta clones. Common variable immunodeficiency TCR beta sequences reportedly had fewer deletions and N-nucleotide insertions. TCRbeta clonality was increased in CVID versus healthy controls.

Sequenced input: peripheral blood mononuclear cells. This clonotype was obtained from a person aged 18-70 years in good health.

The CDR3 bases that were read are TGTGCCAGCAGCCCTCGGGCAGGGAGGTCAGATACG. As protein: CASSPRAGRSDT. The full-length CDR3 reads as CASSPRAGRSDTQYF. The chain uses TRBV7-7 and TRBJ2-3; D possibly corresponds to TRBD2 (6 bases). The DNA ends 3 residues before the CDR3 does, and the rest of the CDR3 is filled in from the germline J gene. This CDR3 is 15 amino acids long. Germline V CDR1 and CDR2: SSHAT, FNYEAQ (reference sequence). With 5 bases removed from V and 4 bases from J, the gap between germline ends came to 16 bases.